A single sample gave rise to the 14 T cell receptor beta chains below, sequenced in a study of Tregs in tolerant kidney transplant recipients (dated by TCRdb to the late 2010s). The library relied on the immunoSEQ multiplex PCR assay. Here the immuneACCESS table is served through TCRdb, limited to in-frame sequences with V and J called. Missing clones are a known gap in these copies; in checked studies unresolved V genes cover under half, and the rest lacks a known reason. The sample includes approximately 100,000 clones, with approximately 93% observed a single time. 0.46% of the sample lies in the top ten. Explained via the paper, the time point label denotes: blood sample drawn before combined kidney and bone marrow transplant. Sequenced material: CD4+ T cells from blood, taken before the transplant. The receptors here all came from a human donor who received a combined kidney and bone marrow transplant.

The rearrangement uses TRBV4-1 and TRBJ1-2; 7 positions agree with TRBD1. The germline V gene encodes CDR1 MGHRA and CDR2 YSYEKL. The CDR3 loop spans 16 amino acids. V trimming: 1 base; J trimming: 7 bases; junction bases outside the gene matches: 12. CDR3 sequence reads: CASSQGVAQGDRGYTF. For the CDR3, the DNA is TGCGCCAGCAGCCAAGGTGTCGCGCAGGGGGATCGTGGCTACACCTTC.

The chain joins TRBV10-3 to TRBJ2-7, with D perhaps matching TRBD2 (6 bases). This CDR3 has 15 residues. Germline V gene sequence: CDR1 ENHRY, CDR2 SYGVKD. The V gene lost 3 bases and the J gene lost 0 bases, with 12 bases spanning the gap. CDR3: CAISDLRGDSYEQYF. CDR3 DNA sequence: TGTGCCATCAGTGATCTACGCGGGGACTCCTACGAGCAGTACTTC.

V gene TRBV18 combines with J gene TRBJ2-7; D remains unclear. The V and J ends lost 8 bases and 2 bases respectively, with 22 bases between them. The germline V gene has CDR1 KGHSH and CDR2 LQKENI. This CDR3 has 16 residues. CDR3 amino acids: CASQSPLAAEPYEQYF. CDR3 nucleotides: TGTGCCAGCCAAAGCCCTCTGGCGGCAGAACCCTACGAGCAGTACTTC.

CDR3 region: CASSVTTRGADGYTF. CDR3 nucleotide sequence: TGTGCCAGCAGCGTGACGACTAGGGGAGCAGATGGCTACACCTTC. The chain carries TRBV5-4 and TRBJ1-2; D possibly corresponds to TRBD1 (5 bases). Trimming took 4 bases from V and 6 from J, leaving 19 bases between them. Per germline, CDR1 SGHNT and CDR2 YYREEE (reference sequence). The CDR3 covers 15 residues.

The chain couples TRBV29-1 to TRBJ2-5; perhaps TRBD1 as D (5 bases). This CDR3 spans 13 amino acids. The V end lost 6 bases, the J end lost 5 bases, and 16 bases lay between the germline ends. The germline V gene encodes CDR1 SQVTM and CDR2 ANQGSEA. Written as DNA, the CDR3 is TGCAGCGTCTACGGCCAGGGTCAGGAGACCCAGTACTTC. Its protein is CSVYGQGQETQYF.

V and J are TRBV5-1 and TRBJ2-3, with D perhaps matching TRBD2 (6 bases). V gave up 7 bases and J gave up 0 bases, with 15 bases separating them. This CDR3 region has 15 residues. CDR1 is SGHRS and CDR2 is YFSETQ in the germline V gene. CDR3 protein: CASRRGGTSTDTQYF. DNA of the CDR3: TGCGCCAGCCGCCGGGGCGGGACGAGCACAGATACGCAGTATTTT.

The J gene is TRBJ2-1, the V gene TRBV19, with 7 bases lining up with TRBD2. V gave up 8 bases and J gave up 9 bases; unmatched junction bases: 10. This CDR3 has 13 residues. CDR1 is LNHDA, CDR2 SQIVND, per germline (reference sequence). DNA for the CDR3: TGTGCCAGTGGTGTAGGCGGGAGCGGTGAGCAGTTCTTC. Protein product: CASGVGGSGEQFF. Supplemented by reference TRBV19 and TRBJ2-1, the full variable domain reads DGGITQSPKYLFRKEGQNVTLSCEQNLNHDAMYWYRQDPGQGLRLIYYSQIVNDFQKGDIAEGYSVSREKKESFPLTVTSAQKNPTAFYLCASGVGGSGEQFFGPGTRLTVL.

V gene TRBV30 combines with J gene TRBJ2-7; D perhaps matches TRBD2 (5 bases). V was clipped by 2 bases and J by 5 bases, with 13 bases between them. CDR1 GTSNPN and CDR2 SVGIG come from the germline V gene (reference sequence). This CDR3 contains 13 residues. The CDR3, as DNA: TGTGCCTGGAGTCCGGGAAAGTTCGACGAGCAGTACTTC. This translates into CAWSPGKFDEQYF.

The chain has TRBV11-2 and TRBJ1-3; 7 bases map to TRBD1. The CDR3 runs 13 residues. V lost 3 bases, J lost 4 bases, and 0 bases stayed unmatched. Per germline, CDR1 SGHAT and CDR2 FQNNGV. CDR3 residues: CASSLDRGNTIYF. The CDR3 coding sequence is TGTGCCAGCAGCTTGGACAGGGGAAACACCATATATTTT.

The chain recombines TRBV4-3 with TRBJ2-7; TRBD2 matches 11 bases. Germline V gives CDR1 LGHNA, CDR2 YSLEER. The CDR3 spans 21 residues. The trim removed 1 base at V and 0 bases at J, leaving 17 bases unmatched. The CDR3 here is CASSQGWKSSGRPNASYEQYF. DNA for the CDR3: TGCGCCAGCAGCCAAGGTTGGAAGTCTAGCGGGAGGCCTAATGCCTCCTACGAGCAGTACTTC.

CDR3 bases: TGTGCCAGCAGCTTAGGGCAAAACAATGAGCAGTTCTTC. Its protein is CASSLGQNNEQFF. The chain is built from TRBV7-2 and TRBJ2-1; D unclear. CDR3 length equals 13 residues. Trimming left V 1 base short and J 5 bases short, with 6 bases between. Germline CDR1 is SGHTA and CDR2 is FQGNSA.

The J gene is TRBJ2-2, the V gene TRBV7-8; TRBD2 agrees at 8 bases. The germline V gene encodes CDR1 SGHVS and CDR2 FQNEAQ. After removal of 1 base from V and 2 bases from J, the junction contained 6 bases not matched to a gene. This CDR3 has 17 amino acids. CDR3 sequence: CASSLDWRGANTGELFF. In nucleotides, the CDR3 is TGTGCCAGCAGCTTAGACTGGCGGGGGGCCAACACCGGGGAGCTGTTTTTT.

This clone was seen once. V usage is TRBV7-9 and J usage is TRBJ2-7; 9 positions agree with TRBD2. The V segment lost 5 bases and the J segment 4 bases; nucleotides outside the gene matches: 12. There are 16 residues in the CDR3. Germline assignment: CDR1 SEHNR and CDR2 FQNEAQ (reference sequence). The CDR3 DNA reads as TGTGCCAGCAGCCCCGACCTTAGCGGGGGCCATTACGAGCAGTACTTC. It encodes CASSPDLSGGHYEQYF. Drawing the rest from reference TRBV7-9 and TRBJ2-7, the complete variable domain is DTGVSQNPRHKITKRGQNVTFRCDPISEHNRLYWYRQTLGQGPEFLTYFQNEAQLEKSRLLSDRFSAERPKGSFSTLEIQRTEQGDSAMYLCASSPDLSGGHYEQYFGPGTRLTVT.

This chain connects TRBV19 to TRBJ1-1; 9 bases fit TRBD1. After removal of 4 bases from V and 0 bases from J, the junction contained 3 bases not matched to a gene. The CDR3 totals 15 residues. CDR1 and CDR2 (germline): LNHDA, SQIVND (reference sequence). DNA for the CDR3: TGTGCCAGTAGTAAAGGACAGGGGATGAACACTGAAGCTTTCTTT. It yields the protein CASSKGQGMNTEAFF.